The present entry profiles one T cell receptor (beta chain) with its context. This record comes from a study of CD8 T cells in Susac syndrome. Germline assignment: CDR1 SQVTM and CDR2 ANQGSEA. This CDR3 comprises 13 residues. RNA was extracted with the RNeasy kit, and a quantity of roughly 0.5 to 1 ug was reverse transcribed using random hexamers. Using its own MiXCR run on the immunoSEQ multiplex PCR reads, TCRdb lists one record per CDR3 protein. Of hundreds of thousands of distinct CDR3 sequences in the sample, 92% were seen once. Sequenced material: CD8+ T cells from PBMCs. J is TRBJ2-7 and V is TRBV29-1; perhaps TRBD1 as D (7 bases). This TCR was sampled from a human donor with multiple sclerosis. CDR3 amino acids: CSGGETGAYEQYF. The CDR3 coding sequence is TGCTCCGGGGGTGAAACAGGGGCCTACGAGCAGTACTTC.